The 27 T cell receptor beta chains presented below share a single source sample, sequenced in a study of cytomegalovirus exposure and HLA in healthy donors. The PCR employed 60 Vbeta primers together with 13 Jbeta primers. Libraries were prepared by immunoSEQ multiplex PCR; TCRdb keeps only in-frame clonotypes and omits some of them. The repertoire holds around 140,000 clones, with 75% to 85% as singletons. Sequencing was carried out using PBMCs. These receptors all come from a female donor in good health and CMV-seropositive.

The chain links TRBV28 to TRBJ2-5; 13 nucleotides align to TRBD2. V trimming: 6 bases; J trimming: 2 bases; junction bases outside the gene matches: 6. Germline-derived CDR1 and CDR2 are MDHEN and SYDVKM. The length of the CDR3 is 16 residues. The CDR3 is CASSQAGLAGQETQYF. DNA for the CDR3: TGTGCCAGCAGCCAGGCGGGACTAGCGGGGCAAGAGACCCAGTACTTC.

The gene calls are TRBV21-1 and TRBJ1-6; the D segment call TRBD1 is taken from the table without a DNA check. TRBV21-1 represents a pseudogene. This CDR3 has 16 amino acids. The CDR3 nucleotides read TGTGCCAGCAGCAAACCAAACAGGCCCCATAATTCACCCCTCCACTTT. Translated: CASSKPNRPHNSPLHF.

This chain joins TRBV30 and TRBJ2-7, with 11 bases lining up with TRBD2. V trimming: 2 bases; J trimming: 3 bases; junction bases outside the gene matches: 3. The CDR3 has 14 amino acids. Germline-derived CDR1 and CDR2 are GTSNPN and SVGIG (reference sequence). The CDR3 is CAWSPGTSGYEQYF. CDR3 sequence (DNA): TGTGCCTGGAGTCCTGGGACTAGCGGCTACGAGCAGTACTTC.

The V and J genes are TRBV9 and TRBJ2-7, with 9 nucleotides matching TRBD1. Germline V CDR1 and CDR2: SGDLS, YYNGEE. CDR3 size: 15 residues. Unmatched junction bases numbered 6, after V lost 0 bases and J lost 5 bases. As DNA, the CDR3 is TGTGCCAGCAGCGTAGGTGTGACAGGGGGTGACGAGCAGTACTTC. Its translation: CASSVGVTGGDEQYF. Complete variable domain (other parts from reference TRBV9 and TRBJ2-7): DSGVTQTPKHLITATGQRVTLRCSPRSGDLSVYWYQQSLDQGLQFLIQYYNGEERAKGNILERFSAQQFPDLHSELNLSSLELGDSALYFCASSVGVTGGDEQYFGPGTRLTVT.

CDR3 in amino acids: CASSQTEGEGVYGYTF. In nucleotides, the CDR3 is TGCGCCAGCAGCCAGACGGAAGGGGAAGGGGTCTATGGCTACACCTTC. This chain joins TRBV4-1 and TRBJ1-2, with D possibly being TRBD1 (5 bases). CDR1 and CDR2 (germline): MGHRA, YSYEKL. Trimming left V 3 bases short and J 4 bases short, with 18 bases between. The CDR3 contains 16 residues.

CDR3 DNA: TGTGCCAGCAGTGAGGAGAGAAATCAGCCCCAGCATTTT. This sequence encodes CASSEERNQPQHF. This chain connects TRBV2 to TRBJ1-5; no firm D call. The V gene lost 3 bases and the J gene lost 4 bases, with 7 bases spanning the gap. Per germline, CDR1 SNHLY and CDR2 FYNNEI. This CDR3 has 13 residues.

The J gene is TRBJ1-1, the V gene TRBV30, with TRBD1 matching 8 bases. The length of the CDR3 is 12 residues. J gave up 9 bases and V 3 bases, and 6 bases lay outside the gene matches. Germline CDR1 GTSNPN, CDR2 SVGIG (reference sequence). CDR3 nucleotide sequence: TGTGCCTGGAGGAGGACAGGGAGACAAGCTTTCTTT. This sequence encodes CAWRRTGRQAFF.

The chain is built from TRBV2 and TRBJ1-4, with TRBD1 matching 7 bases. CDR1 and CDR2 from the germline V gene are SNHLY and FYNNEI. This CDR3 is built from 13 residues. V dropped 8 bases and J dropped 8; count of bases not matched to a gene: 8. As DNA, the CDR3 is TGTGCCAGCTTCCGACAGGGTGGCGAAAAACTGTTTTTT. Its protein product is CASFRQGGEKLFF. The complete variable domain, with remaining parts taken from reference TRBV2 and TRBJ1-4, reads EPEVTQTPSHQVTQMGQEVILRCVPISNHLYFYWYRQILGQKVEFLVSFYNNEISEKSEIFDDQFSVERPDGSNFTLKIRSTKLEDSAMYFCASFRQGGEKLFFGSGTQLSVL.

The chain joins TRBV7-3 to TRBJ2-1; 8 positions match TRBD2. CDR1 is SGHTA and CDR2 is FQGTGA in the germline V gene. The junction had 5 bases not matched to a gene; V was cut back by 2 bases and J by 2 bases. The CDR3 spans 16 residues. CDR3 in DNA: TGTGCCAGCAGCTTAGAAGCGGGAGATCCCTACAATGAGCAGTTCTTC. The encoded protein is CASSLEAGDPYNEQFF.

The rearrangement links TRBV5-1 to TRBJ1-1; 9 bases match TRBD1. CDR3 length: 15 residues. V gave up 1 base and J gave up 2 bases; unmatched junction bases: 3. Per germline, CDR1 SGHRS and CDR2 YFSETQ. DNA of the CDR3: TGCGCCAGCAGCTTGAGGACAGGGGTTAACACTGAAGCTTTCTTT. Translated: CASSLRTGVNTEAFF. The full variable domain, its missing parts supplied by reference TRBV5-1 and TRBJ1-1, is KAGVTQTPRYLIKTRGQQVTLSCSPISGHRSVSWYQQTPGQGLQFLFEYFSETQRNKGNFPGRFSGRQFSNSRSEMNVSTLELGDSALYLCASSLRTGVNTEAFFGQGTRLTVV.

The V and J genes are TRBV2 and TRBJ2-2; TRBD2 matches 12 bases. V dropped 5 bases and J dropped 3; count of bases not matched to a gene: 4. CDR1 is SNHLY, CDR2 FYNNEI, per germline. This CDR3 is built from 16 residues. The CDR3 here is CASSPGTSGHTGELFF. DNA for the CDR3: TGTGCCAGCAGTCCCGGGACTAGCGGGCACACCGGGGAGCTGTTTTTT. The full variable domain, rest sourced from reference TRBV2 and TRBJ2-2, is EPEVTQTPSHQVTQMGQEVILRCVPISNHLYFYWYRQILGQKVEFLVSFYNNEISEKSEIFDDQFSVERPDGSNFTLKIRSTKLEDSAMYFCASSPGTSGHTGELFFGEGSRLTVL.

V usage is TRBV7-2 and J usage is TRBJ1-2; 7 bases match TRBD1. The length of the CDR3 is 13 residues. The ends lost 5 bases at V and 5 bases at J; junction bases unmatched: 5. Germline V gene data show CDR1 as SGHTA and CDR2 as FQGNSA. CDR3 DNA: TGTGCCAGCAGCATTGGACAGGCGTATGGCTACACCTTC. Translating it yields CASSIGQAYGYTF.

The chain carries TRBV6-1 and TRBJ2-2; D is possibly TRBD1 (5 bases). The CDR3 is 17 residues long. From germline, CDR1 is MNHNS and CDR2 SASEGT. With 1 base removed from V and 4 bases from J, the gap between germline ends came to 16 bases. CDR3 bases: TGTGCCAGCAGTGAAGAAGGGCAGGGATTGGTCACCGGGGAGCTGTTTTTT. This encodes CASSEEGQGLVTGELFF.

The table lists this clone with a few counts. The V gene is TRBV6-5, the J gene TRBJ2-2; TRBD1 matches 7 bases. The CDR3 runs 15 residues. Trimming removed 6 bases from V and 2 bases from J; junction bases left unmatched: 6. Germline CDR1 is MNHEY and CDR2 is SVGAGI. CDR3 residues: CASSLNRGNTGELFF. DNA for the CDR3: TGTGCCAGCAGCCTCAACAGGGGCAACACCGGGGAGCTGTTTTTT.

The V and J genes are TRBV25-1 and TRBJ1-4, with a tentative D call TRBD1 (6 bases). The V end lost 3 bases, the J end lost 3 bases, and 8 bases lay between the germline ends. The CDR3 loop spans 14 amino acids. Per the germline V gene, CDR1 is MGHDK and CDR2 is SYGVNS. CDR3 loop: CASSDGGPNEKLFF. CDR3 nucleotide sequence: TGTGCCAGCAGTGACGGGGGGCCTAATGAAAAACTGTTTTTT.

V gene TRBV18 combines with J gene TRBJ2-7; 9 nucleotides line up with TRBD1. V lost 8 bases to trimming and J lost 5 bases; unmatched junction nucleotides: 7. This CDR3 is 13 amino acids long. Germline V gene lookup returns CDR1 KGHSH and CDR2 LQKENI. The CDR3 coding sequence is TGTGCCAGCCGCCGGGACAGGGTGAACGAGCAGTACTTC. This codes for CASRRDRVNEQYF.

The rearrangement joins TRBV5-6 to TRBJ1-1; D might be TRBD1 (6 bases). The CDR3 length is 15 residues. The V end was cut by 0 bases, the J end by 4 bases, with 13 bases between. Germline-derived CDR1 and CDR2 are SGHDT and YYEEEE. CDR3 coding DNA: TGTGCCAGCAGCTTGGTGGGCAGGGGTGTCACTGAAGCTTTCTTT. Its protein product is CASSLVGRGVTEAFF.

This clone was counted between two and nine times. This chain connects TRBV7-2 to TRBJ2-3, with D possibly being TRBD2 (5 bases). CDR3 length equals 15 residues. V lost 2 bases, J lost 4 bases, and 13 bases lay in between. Germline V gives CDR1 SGHTA, CDR2 FQGNSA. The CDR3 protein is CASSLLSGISDTQYF. CDR3 DNA sequence: TGTGCCAGCAGCTTACTGTCGGGAATCTCAGATACGCAGTATTTT.

The V call is TRBV7-6, the J call TRBJ2-7, with D perhaps matching TRBD1 (6 bases). CDR1 is SGHVS and CDR2 is FNYEAQ in the germline V gene. The CDR3 is 13 residues long. Trimming left V 5 bases short and J 4 bases short, with 12 bases between. CDR3 sequence reads: CASSLGTTYEQYF. DNA of the CDR3: TGTGCCAGCAGCCTCGGGACAACTTACGAGCAGTACTTC.

This chain uses TRBV5-6 with TRBJ2-7; the match to TRBD1 covers 7 bases. Germline V gives CDR1 SGHDT, CDR2 YYEEEE. The ends lost 4 bases at V and 3 bases at J; junction bases unmatched: 7. This CDR3 is built from 14 residues. CDR3 nucleotide sequence: TGTGCCAGCAGCCTCGCGACAGGGAGCTACGAGCAGTACTTC. Its translation: CASSLATGSYEQYF.

This sequence joins TRBV11-2 and TRBJ1-1; D is perhaps TRBD1 (5 bases). Germline loops: CDR1 SGHAT, CDR2 FQNNGV. This CDR3 is 17 amino acids long. The V gene lost 1 base and the J gene lost 3 bases, with 18 bases spanning the gap. The chain's CDR3 is CASSLGRVGGRDTEAFF. CDR3 DNA sequence: TGTGCCAGCAGCTTAGGTCGCGTCGGGGGTCGGGACACTGAAGCTTTCTTT.

The V gene is TRBV19, the J gene TRBJ1-5; D uncertain. Looked up from germline, CDR1 is LNHDA and CDR2 is SQIVND (reference sequence). Between the trimmed V and J ends, which lost 3 bases and 2 bases, there was a span of 14 bases. The CDR3 sequence is 16 residues long. CDR3 bases: TGTGCCAGTAGTATTTGGTTGGGAGGAGGCAATCAGCCCCAGCATTTT. Translated: CASSIWLGGGNQPQHF.

This chain joins TRBV7-6 and TRBJ2-3; 12 bases fit TRBD2. V shed 1 base, J shed 2 bases, and the junction held 13 bases outside the gene matches. CDR3 length: 20 residues. CDR1 and CDR2 (germline): SGHVS, FNYEAQ. DNA for the CDR3: TGTGCCAGCAGCTTAGACCCCGAAACTAGCGGGGGGATTTTCACAGATACGCAGTATTTT. It is translated as CASSLDPETSGGIFTDTQYF.

This clone occurred a few times. The chain has TRBV18 and TRBJ2-5, with TRBD1 identical over 7 bases. Germline loops: CDR1 KGHSH, CDR2 LQKENI. The J segment lost 1 base and the V segment lost 5 bases, leaving 7 bases of the junction unmatched. This CDR3 spans 15 amino acids. The CDR3 DNA reads as TGTGCCAGCTCATTAACAAGACAGGGCCAAGAGACCCAGTACTTC. Protein product: CASSLTRQGQETQYF.

The V call is TRBV30, the J call TRBJ2-7, with TRBD1 as a possible D gene (6 bases). The CDR3 has 12 residues. Germline V CDR1 and CDR2: GTSNPN, SVGIG (reference sequence). Trimming took 1 base from V and 4 from J, leaving 8 bases between them. The CDR3, as DNA: TGTGCCTGGAGTGCGACAGGATACGAGCAGTACTTC. The encoded protein is CAWSATGYEQYF. The full variable domain, with the rest looked up from reference TRBV30 and TRBJ2-7, is SQTIHQWPATLVQPVGSPLSLECTVEGTSNPNLYWYRQAAGRGLQLLFYSVGIGQISSEVPQNLSASRPQDRQFILSSKKLLLSDSGFYLCAWSATGYEQYFGPGTRLTVT.

The chain recombines TRBV7-7 with TRBJ2-5, with D possibly being TRBD1 (6 bases). The length of the CDR3 is 14 residues. The V and J ends lost 5 bases and 3 bases respectively, with 13 bases between them. Germline V gene sequence: CDR1 SSHAT, CDR2 FNYEAQ (reference sequence). The CDR3 region is CASSPLAGEETQYF. CDR3 nucleotides: TGTGCCAGCAGCCCTCTGGCAGGGGAAGAGACCCAGTACTTC.

The chain recombines TRBV7-9 with TRBJ1-4; TRBD1 agrees at 9 bases. V was clipped by 6 bases and J by 7 bases; unmatched bases: 9. The length of the CDR3 is 15 residues. Germline V CDR1 and CDR2: SEHNR, FQNEAQ (reference sequence). As DNA, the CDR3 is TGTGCCAGCAGTCAGCCGGGACAGGGAAGTGAAAAACTGTTTTTT. Residues: CASSQPGQGSEKLFF. The complete variable domain, with remaining parts taken from reference TRBV7-9 and TRBJ1-4, reads DTGVSQNPRHKITKRGQNVTFRCDPISEHNRLYWYRQTLGQGPEFLTYFQNEAQLEKSRLLSDRFSAERPKGSFSTLEIQRTEQGDSAMYLCASSQPGQGSEKLFFGSGTQLSVL.